Listed below are T cell receptor beta chains from one sample, sequenced in a study of PD-1 blockade in classical Hodgkin lymphoma. Assay used: immunoSEQ multiplex PCR; TCRdb lists only in-frame clones, some missing. The sample carries approximately 61,000 clones, roughly nine tenths recorded once. Sequencing was performed on peripheral blood mononuclear cells (PBMCs), taken before the fourth cycle of nivolumab. These receptors originate from a human donor with classical Hodgkin lymphoma. CDR3s include the opening cysteine and the closing phenylalanine or tryptophan. D genes are given only for firm matches.

>TRBJ1-2|TRBV4-1|.
CASSQELQELGNYGYTF
TGCGCCAGCAGCCAAGAGCTTCAAGAGTTAGGGAACTATGGCTACACCTTC
>TRBJ1-1|TRBV5-1|TRBD1
CASSTGQGGAEAFF
TGCGCCAGCAGCACTGGACAGGGCGGGGCCGAAGCTTTCTTT
>TRBJ2-5|TRBV2|.
CASSEGGETQYF
TGTGCCAGCAGTGAGGGGGGAGAGACCCAGTACTTC
>TRBJ1-2|TRBV28|.
CASRAGRNYGYTF
TGTGCCAGCAGGGCAGGACGTAACTATGGCTACACCTTC
>TRBJ1-1|TRBV5-1|.
CASSPPGMNTEAFF
TGCGCCAGCAGCCCCCCGGGGATGAACACTGAAGCTTTCTTT
>TRBJ2-1|TRBV11-2|.
CASSSPNEQFF
TGTGCCAGCAGCTCCCCCAATGAGCAGTTCTTC
>TRBJ2-2|TRBV28|TRBD2
CASRTPGLAGRTGELFF
TGTGCCAGCAGAACCCCGGGACTAGCGGGGAGGACCGGGGAGCTGTTTTTT
>TRBJ2-1|TRBV5-4|.
CASSIKQRNEQFF
TGTGCCAGCAGCATCAAGCAGCGCAATGAGCAGTTCTTC
>TRBJ2-7|TRBV5-1|TRBD1
CASSIDRDYEQYF
TGCGCCAGCAGCATAGACAGGGACTACGAGCAGTACTTC
>TRBJ1-2|TRBV4-2|TRBD1
CASSHPLRQGAYGYTF
TGTGCCAGCAGCCATCCTCTCCGACAGGGTGCCTATGGCTACACCTTC
>TRBJ1-2|TRBV5-6|.
CASSLEYGYTF
TGTGCCAGCAGCTTGGAATATGGCTACACCTTC
>TRBJ1-5|TRBV27|.
CASPSQPQHF
TGTGCCAGTCCGAGTCAGCCCCAGCATTTT
>TRBJ1-4|TRBV5-1|.
CASSLTGTAREKLFF
TGCGCCAGCAGCTTGACCGGGACCGCTCGTGAAAAACTGTTTTTT
>TRBJ1-1|TRBV18|TRBD1
CASSPDRESEAFF
TGTGCCAGCTCCCCAGACAGGGAGTCTGAAGCTTTCTTT
>TRBJ2-3|TRBV6-5|TRBD2
CASSYFGGALDTQYF
TGTGCCAGCAGTTATTTCGGGGGGGCCCTCGATACGCAGTATTTT
>TRBJ1-1|TRBV7-6|.
CASSLGGGENTEAFF
TGTGCCAGCAGCTTAGGGGGAGGAGAGAACACTGAAGCTTTCTTT
>TRBJ2-7|TRBV7-9|.
CASSLVESSAYEQYF
TGTGCCAGCAGCTTAGTTGAGTCCAGCGCCTACGAGCAGTACTTC